This T cell receptor beta chain comes out of a study of long-term antiretroviral therapy in people with HIV. Germline V gives CDR1 SEHNR, CDR2 FQNEAQ (reference sequence). The V end lost 2 bases, the J end lost 2 bases, and 0 bases lay between the germline ends. CDR3 length: 12 amino acids. They ran version v3.0 of the immunoSEQ assay at survey level. Profiling relied on immunoSEQ multiplex PCR, and the TCRdb table lists in-frame clones only, not all of them. The data hold about 28,000 clones, with around 84% observed a single time. The clonotype was recovered from a man between 18 and 29 years old with HIV. V and J are TRBV7-9 and TRBJ2-2, with D hard to call. The sequenced sample was unsorted PBMCs, obtained 0.4 years after starting antiretroviral therapy. As DNA, the CDR3 is TGTGCCAGCAGCTTAAACACCGGGGAGCTGTTTTTT. It yields the protein CASSLNTGELFF. The variable domain in full, completed from reference TRBV7-9 and TRBJ2-2, reads DTGVSQNPRHKITKRGQNVTFRCDPISEHNRLYWYRQTLGQGPEFLTYFQNEAQLEKSRLLSDRFSAERPKGSFSTLEIQRTEQGDSAMYLCASSLNTGELFFGEGSRLTVL.